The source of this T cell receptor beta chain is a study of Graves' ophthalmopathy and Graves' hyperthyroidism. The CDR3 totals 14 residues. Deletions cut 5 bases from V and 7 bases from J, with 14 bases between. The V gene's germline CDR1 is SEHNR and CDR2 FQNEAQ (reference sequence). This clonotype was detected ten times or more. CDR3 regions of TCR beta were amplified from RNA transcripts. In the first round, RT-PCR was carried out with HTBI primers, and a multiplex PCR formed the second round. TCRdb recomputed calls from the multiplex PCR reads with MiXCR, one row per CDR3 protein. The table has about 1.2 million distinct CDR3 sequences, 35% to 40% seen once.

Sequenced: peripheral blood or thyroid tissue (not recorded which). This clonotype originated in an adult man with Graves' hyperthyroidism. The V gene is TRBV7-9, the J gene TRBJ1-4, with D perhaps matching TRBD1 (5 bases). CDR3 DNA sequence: TGTGCCAGCAGCCGGGCCGGCGGGGGTGAAAAACTGTTTTTT. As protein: CASSRAGGGEKLFF.